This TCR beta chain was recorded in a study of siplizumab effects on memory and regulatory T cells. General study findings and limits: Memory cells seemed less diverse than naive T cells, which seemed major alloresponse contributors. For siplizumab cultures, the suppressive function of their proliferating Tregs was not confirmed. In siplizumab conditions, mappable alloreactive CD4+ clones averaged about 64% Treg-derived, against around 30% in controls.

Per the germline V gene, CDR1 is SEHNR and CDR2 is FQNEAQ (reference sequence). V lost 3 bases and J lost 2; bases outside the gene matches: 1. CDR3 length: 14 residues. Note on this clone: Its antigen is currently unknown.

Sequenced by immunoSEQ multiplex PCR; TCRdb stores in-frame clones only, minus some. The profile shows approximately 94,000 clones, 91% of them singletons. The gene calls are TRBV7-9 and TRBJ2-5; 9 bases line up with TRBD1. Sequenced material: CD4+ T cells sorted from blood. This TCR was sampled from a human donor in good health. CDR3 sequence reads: CASSFGQGQETQYF. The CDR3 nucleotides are TGTGCCAGCAGCTTCGGACAGGGGCAAGAGACCCAGTACTTC.